The clone carrying this T cell receptor beta chain was seen more than once but under ten times. Its antigen is not identified. The sample is drawn from a study of T-cell memory formation after mild COVID-19. The CDR3 covers 18 residues. The germline gives CDR1 SGHRS, CDR2 YFSETQ. Trimming cost V 5 bases and J 7 bases; bases outside gene matches: 20. Sample barcodes and UMIs were carried by the TCR alpha and TCR beta cDNA libraries that 5'RACE generated with constant-segment primers. Each CDR3 protein gets one entry after TCRdb re-called the 5' RACE reads with MiXCR. The table lists tens of thousands of distinct CDR3 sequences, about 13% of them singletons. Study-level results: CD4/CD8 balance held among clones contracting day 15 to 85, and later expanders leaned CD4+. Among CD4+ contracting clones, most were CM and EM, and CD8+ ones EMRA. Cross-reactive memory apparently joined, as some responding clones appeared in pre-infection memory.

Sequencing input: PBMCs or a T cell subset sorted from them (not recorded which). This chain links TRBV5-1 with TRBJ2-7; 11 bases match TRBD2. The TCR originated in an adult woman who had mild COVID-19 (a few samples of this study predate the infection). Cell type and time point are not known. The CDR3 is CASRPESLIAGGPEEQYF. The CDR3 region has the DNA TGCGCCAGCAGGCCCGAATCTTTAATAGCGGGAGGGCCGGAAGAGCAGTACTTC.